This T cell receptor beta chain derives from a study of control samples from healthy donors and cancer patients. Profiled with immunoSEQ multiplex PCR; TCRdb holds only in-frame clones, not every one. The sample consists of over 100,000 clones, 90% of them appearing once. This CDR3 region has 17 residues. Germline V lookup: CDR1 LGHDT, CDR2 YNNKEL (reference sequence). Trimming shortened V by 4 bases and J by 3 bases, and 19 bases separated the two germline ends. Material: blood. The genes are TRBV3-1 (or the pseudogene TRBV3-2) and TRBJ1-5; perhaps TRBD1 as D (5 bases). The receptor was isolated from a human donor in good health. The donor label of this sample is uncertain. The DNA of the CDR3 is TGTGCCAGCAGCCCCGGGGGGGGTCCCGGTAACAATCAGCCCCAGCATTTT. This encodes CASSPGGGPGNNQPQHF.